What follows is one TCR beta chain and its context. No antigen is known for it. Trimming removed 6 bases from V and 0 bases from J; junction bases left unmatched: 9. Germline CDR1 LNHDA, CDR2 SQIVND (reference sequence). The CDR3 runs 16 residues. This specimen comes from a study of cytomegalovirus exposure and HLA in healthy donors. The primer mix had 60 Vbeta and 13 Jbeta primers. Method: immunoSEQ multiplex PCR; TCRdb's copy keeps in-frame clones and lacks some. The sample data list around 76,000 clones. Donors had nominal health at sampling but likely had unrecorded immune exposures. Broader study findings: Differences between HLA loci emerged in a later analysis of TCR association rates, with DRB1 most and HLA-C fewest. Earlier results showed most TCR beta V segments being productive about 90% or about 30% of the time.

Sequencing used PBMCs. The chain links TRBV19 to TRBJ2-7; 9 positions agree with TRBD2. The sequence derives from a middle-aged man in good health and CMV-seronegative. The CDR3 is CASSHPGGRDSYEQYF. In nucleotides, the CDR3 is TGTGCCAGTAGCCACCCTGGCGGGAGGGACTCCTACGAGCAGTACTTC.